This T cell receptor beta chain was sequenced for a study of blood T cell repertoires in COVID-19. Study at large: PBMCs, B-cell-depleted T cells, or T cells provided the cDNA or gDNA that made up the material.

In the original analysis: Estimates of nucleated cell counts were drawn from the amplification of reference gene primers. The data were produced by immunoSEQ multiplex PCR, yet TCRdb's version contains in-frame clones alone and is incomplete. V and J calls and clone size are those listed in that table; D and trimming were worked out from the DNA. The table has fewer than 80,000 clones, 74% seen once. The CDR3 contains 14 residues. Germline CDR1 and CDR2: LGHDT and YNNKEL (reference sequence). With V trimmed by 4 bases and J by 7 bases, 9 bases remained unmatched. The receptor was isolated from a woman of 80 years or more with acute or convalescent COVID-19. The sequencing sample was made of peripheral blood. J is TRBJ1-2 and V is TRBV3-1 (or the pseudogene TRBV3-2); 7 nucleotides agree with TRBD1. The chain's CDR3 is CASSLLGGAGGYTF. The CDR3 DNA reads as TGTGCCAGCAGCCTTTTAGGGGGCGCCGGTGGCTACACCTTC.